This T cell receptor (beta chain) derives from a study of spatial heterogeneity in lung cancer. On the study more broadly: For tumor regions, TCR transcript counts showed a strong correlation with a T cell module score derived from matched bulk RNA-seq. Study-wide points: Expanded intratumoral alpha and beta TCR counts tracked tumor mutation counts.

Time point in this sample: sample taken at primary tumor resection. Samples were obtained from roughly 65 donors, all untreated early-stage non-small cell lung cancer patients. Sequencing was performed on whole RNA extracted from tumor and nontumor lung tissue, or from frozen PBMC, and the material was left unsorted. The V and J ends lost 4 bases and 2 bases, in that order; junction bases with no gene match: 6. The CDR3 is made up of 15 amino acids. CDR1 is DFQATT, CDR2 SNEGSKA, per germline (reference sequence). This clonotype was counted a few times. Its cognate antigen is unknown. TCRdb redid the calling of the 5' RACE reads with MiXCR, one entry per CDR3 protein. The sample yields about 5,900 distinct CDR3 sequences, 15% to 20% seen once.

The TCR was taken from a male donor with early-stage non-small cell lung cancer. The V gene is TRBV20-1, the J gene TRBJ2-1; 9 bases are a match to TRBD2. The material sequenced was lung tumor tissue, taken at surgery. The CDR3 loop reads CSANIAGVTYNEQFF. The CDR3 DNA reads TGCAGTGCTAATATAGCGGGAGTGACCTACAATGAGCAGTTCTTC.